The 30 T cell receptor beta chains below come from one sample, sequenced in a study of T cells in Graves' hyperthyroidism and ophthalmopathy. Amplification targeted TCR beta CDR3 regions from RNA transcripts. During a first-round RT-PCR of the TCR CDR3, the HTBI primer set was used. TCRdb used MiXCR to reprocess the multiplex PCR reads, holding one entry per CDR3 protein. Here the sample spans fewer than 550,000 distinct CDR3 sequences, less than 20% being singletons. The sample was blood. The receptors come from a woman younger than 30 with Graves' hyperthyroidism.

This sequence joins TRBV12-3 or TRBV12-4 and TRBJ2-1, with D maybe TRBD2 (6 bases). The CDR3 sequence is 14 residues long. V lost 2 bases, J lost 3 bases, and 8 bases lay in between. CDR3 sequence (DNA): TGTGCCAGCAGTTTATTAGCGGACTACAATGAGCAGTTCTTC. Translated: CASSLLADYNEQFF.

CDR3: CASSTGQAGEQYF. DNA of the CDR3: TGTGCCAGCAGTACCGGACAAGCGGGCGAGCAGTACTTC. V usage is TRBV12-3 or TRBV12-4 and J usage is TRBJ2-7, with D perhaps matching TRBD2 (6 bases). The V gene lost 5 bases and the J gene lost 6 bases, with 14 bases spanning the gap. The CDR3 has 13 amino acids.

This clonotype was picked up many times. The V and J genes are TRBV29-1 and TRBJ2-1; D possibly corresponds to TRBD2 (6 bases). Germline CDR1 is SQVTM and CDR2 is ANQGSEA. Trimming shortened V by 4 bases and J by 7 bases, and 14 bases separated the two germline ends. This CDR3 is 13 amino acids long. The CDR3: CSVVRGFLNEQFF. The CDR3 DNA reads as TGCAGCGTTGTGCGGGGTTTCTTGAATGAGCAGTTCTTC.

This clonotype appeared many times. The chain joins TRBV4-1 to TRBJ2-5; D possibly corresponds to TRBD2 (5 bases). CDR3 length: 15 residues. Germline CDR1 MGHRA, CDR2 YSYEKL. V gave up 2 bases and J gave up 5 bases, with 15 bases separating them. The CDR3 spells CASSQTETIGETQYF. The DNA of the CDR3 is TGCGCCAGCAGCCAAACCGAGACTATCGGGGAGACCCAGTACTTC.

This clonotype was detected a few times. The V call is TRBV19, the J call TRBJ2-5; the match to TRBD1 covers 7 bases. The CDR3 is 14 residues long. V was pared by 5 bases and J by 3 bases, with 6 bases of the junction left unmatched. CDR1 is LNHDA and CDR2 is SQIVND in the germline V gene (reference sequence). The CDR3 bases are TGTGCCAGTAGTGCTCGGACAGGAAAAGAGACCCAGTACTTC. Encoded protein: CASSARTGKETQYF.

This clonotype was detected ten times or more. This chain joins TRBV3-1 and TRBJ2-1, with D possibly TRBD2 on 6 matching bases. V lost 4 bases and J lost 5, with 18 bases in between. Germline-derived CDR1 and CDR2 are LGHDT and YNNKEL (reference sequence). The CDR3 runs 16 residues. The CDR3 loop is CASSLAGFPLNNEQFF. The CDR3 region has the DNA TGTGCCAGCAGCCTCGCGGGGTTTCCCTTGAACAATGAGCAGTTCTTC.

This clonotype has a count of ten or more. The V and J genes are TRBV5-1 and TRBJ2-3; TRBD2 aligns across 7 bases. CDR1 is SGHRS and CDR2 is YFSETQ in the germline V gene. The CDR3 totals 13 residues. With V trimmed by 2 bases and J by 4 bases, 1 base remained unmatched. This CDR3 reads CASSLAGSDTQYF. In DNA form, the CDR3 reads TGCGCCAGCAGCTTAGCGGGGTCAGATACGCAGTATTTT.

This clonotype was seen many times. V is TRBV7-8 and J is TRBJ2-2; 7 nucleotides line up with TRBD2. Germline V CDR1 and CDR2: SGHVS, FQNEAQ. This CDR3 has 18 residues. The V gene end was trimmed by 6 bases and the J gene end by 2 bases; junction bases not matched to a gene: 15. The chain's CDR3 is CASRQSILPSGNTGELFF. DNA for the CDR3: TGTGCCAGCAGGCAATCCATATTGCCTAGCGGTAACACCGGGGAGCTGTTTTTT.

The DNA for the CDR3 is TGCGCCAGCAGCTGGGTGACAGGGGGAAACACTGAAGCTTTCTTT. Its protein product is CASSWVTGGNTEAFF. This chain connects TRBV5-1 to TRBJ1-1; TRBD1 matches 9 bases. Trimming at V came to 3 bases and at J to 2 bases, leaving 5 bases not matched to a gene. The germline CDR1 and CDR2 sequences are SGHRS and YFSETQ. This CDR3 has 15 amino acids.

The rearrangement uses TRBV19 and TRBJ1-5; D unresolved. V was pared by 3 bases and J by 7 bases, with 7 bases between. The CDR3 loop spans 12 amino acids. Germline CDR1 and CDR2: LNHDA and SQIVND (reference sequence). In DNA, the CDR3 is TGTGCCAGTAGTATCCCCCCCCAGCCCCAGCATTTT. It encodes CASSIPPQPQHF.

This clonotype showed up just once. CDR3 bases: TGCAGTGCTAGAAAATCTAGCGGGATGTTTGATGGGCAGTTCTTC. Its protein product is CSARKSSGMFDGQFF. J is TRBJ2-1 and V is TRBV20-1; 9 nucleotides align to TRBD2. Trimming at V came to 2 bases and at J to 12 bases, leaving 14 bases not matched to a gene. This CDR3 has 15 amino acids. Germline V CDR1 and CDR2: DFQATT, SNEGSKA (reference sequence).

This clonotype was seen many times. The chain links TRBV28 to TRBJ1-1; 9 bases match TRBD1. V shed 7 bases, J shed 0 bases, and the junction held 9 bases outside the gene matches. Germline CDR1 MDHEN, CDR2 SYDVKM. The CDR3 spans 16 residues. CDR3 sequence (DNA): TGTGCCAGCATCCCTAACAGGGGGCTCATGAACACTGAAGCTTTCTTT. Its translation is CASIPNRGLMNTEAFF.

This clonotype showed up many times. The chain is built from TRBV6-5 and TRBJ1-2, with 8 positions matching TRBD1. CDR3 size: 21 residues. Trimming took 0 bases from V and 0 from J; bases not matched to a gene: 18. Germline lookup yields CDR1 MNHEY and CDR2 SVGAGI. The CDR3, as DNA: TGTGCCAGCAGTTACTCACAACCGGGACAGGTTCTTTCGGTAGCTAACTATGGCTACACCTTC. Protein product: CASSYSQPGQVLSVANYGYTF.

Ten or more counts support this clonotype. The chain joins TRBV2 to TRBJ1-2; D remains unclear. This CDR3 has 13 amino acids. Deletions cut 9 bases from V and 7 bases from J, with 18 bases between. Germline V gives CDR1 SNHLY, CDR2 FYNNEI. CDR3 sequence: CASTPEAPSGYTF. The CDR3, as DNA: TGTGCCAGTACCCCAGAGGCCCCCTCTGGCTACACCTTC.

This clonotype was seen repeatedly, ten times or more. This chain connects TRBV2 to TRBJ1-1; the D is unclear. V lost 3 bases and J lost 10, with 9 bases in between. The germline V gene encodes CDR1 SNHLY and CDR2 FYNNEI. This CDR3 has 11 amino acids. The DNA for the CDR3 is TGTGCCAGCAGTGACGAAGTGGGAGCTTTCTTT. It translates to CASSDEVGAFF.

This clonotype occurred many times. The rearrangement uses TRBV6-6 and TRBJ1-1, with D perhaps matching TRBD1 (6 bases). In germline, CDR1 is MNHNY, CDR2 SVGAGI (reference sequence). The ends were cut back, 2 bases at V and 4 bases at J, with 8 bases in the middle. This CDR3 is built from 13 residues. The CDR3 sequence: CASSYPRGTEAFF. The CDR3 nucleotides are TGTGCCAGCAGTTACCCCAGGGGCACTGAAGCTTTCTTT.

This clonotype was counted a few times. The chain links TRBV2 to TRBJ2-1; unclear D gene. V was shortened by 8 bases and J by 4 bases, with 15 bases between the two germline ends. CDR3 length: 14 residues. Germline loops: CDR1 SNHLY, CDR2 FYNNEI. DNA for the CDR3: TGTGCCAGCGAGCCCCTGAGAGAGTACAATGAGCAGTTCTTC. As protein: CASEPLREYNEQFF.

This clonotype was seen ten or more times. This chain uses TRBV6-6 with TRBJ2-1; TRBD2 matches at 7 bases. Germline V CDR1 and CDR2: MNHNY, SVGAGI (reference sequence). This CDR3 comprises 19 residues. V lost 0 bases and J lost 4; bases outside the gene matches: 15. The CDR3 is CASSYSIQPPGGAYNEQFF. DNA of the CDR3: TGTGCCAGCAGTTACTCAATCCAACCCCCGGGGGGAGCTTACAATGAGCAGTTCTTC.

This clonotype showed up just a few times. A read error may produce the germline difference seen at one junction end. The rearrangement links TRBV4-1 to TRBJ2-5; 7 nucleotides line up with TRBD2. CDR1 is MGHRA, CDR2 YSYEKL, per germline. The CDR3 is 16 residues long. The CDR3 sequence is CASSHTSVQSRETQYF. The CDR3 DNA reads TGTGCCAGCAGCCACACTAGCGTTCAGTCCAGAGAGACCCAGTACTTC.

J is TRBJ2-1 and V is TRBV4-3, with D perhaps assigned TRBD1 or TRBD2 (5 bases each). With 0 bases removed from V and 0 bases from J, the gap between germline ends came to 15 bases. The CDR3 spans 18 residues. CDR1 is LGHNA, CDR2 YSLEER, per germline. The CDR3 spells CASSQDRGSGNSYNEQFF. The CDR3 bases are TGCGCCAGCAGCCAAGATCGGGGCAGCGGTAACTCCTACAATGAGCAGTTCTTC.

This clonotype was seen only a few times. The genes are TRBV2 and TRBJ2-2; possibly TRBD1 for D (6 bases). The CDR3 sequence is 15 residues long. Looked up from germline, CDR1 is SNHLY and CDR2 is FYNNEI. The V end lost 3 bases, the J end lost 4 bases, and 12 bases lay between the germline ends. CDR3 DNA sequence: TGTGCCAGCAGTGAGGTTGGGGGCGGCACCGGGGAGCTGTTTTTT. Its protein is CASSEVGGGTGELFF.

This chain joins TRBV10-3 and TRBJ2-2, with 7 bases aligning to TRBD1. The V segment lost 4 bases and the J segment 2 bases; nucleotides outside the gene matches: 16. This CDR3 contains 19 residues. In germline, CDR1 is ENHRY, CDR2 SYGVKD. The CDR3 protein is CAISGPGLWTGLNTGELFF. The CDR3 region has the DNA TGTGCCATCAGTGGGCCCGGGCTGTGGACAGGTCTAAACACCGGGGAGCTGTTTTTT.

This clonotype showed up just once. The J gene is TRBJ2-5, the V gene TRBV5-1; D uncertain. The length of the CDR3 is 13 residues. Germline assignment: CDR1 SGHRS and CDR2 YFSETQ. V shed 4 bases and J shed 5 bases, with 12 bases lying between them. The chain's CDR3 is CASSPSLKETQYF. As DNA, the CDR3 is TGCGCCAGCAGCCCAAGTTTAAAGGAGACCCAGTACTTC.

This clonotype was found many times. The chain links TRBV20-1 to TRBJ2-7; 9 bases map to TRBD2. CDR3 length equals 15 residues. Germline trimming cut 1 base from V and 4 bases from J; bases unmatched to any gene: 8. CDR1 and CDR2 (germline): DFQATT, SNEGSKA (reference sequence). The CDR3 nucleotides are TGCAGTGCTAGAGTGCCTAGCGGGGAACTTTACGAGCAGTACTTC. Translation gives CSARVPSGELYEQYF.

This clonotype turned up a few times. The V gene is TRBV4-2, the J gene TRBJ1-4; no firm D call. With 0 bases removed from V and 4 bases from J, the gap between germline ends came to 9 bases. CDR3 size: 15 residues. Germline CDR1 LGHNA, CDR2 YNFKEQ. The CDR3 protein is CASSQDRGSNEKLFF. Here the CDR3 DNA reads TGTGCCAGCAGCCAAGATCGTGGCAGTAATGAAAAACTGTTTTTT.

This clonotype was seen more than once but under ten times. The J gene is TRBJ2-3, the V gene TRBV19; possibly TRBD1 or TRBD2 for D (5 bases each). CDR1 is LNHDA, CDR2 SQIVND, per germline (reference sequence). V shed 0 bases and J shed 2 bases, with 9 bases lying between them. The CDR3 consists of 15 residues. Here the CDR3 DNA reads TGTGCCAGTAGTATAGAGGGGACGTCCACAGATACGCAGTATTTT. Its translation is CASSIEGTSTDTQYF.

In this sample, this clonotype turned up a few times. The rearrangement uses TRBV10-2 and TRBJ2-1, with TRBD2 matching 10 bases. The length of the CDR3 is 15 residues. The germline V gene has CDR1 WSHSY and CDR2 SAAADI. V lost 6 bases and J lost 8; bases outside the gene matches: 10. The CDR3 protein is CASRLLAGDTYEQFF. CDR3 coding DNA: TGCGCCAGCAGGCTTCTAGCGGGAGACACTTATGAGCAGTTCTTC.

This CDR3 reads CASSRGEKYF. Here the CDR3 DNA reads TGTGCCAGCAGTCGGGGAGAAAAGTACTTC. The chain is built from TRBV28 and TRBJ2-5; perhaps TRBD2 as D (5 bases). The ends were cut back, 5 bases at V and 12 bases at J, with 10 bases in the middle. The CDR3 covers 10 residues. Germline values: CDR1 MDHEN, CDR2 SYDVKM.

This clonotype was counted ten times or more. For the CDR3, the DNA is TGTGCCAGCAGTCCTCTGAAGATGAACACTGAAGCTTTCTTT. This gives the protein CASSPLKMNTEAFF. This chain connects TRBV27 to TRBJ1-1; D not certain. Germline assignment: CDR1 MNHEY and CDR2 SMNVEV (reference sequence). Trimming removed 5 bases at V and 0 bases at J, with 10 bases between. The CDR3 is made up of 14 amino acids.

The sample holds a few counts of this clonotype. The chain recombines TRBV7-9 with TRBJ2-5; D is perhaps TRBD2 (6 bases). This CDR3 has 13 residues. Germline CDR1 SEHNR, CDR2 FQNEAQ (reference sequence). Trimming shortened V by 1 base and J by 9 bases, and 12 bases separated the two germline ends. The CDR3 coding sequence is TGTGCCAGCAGCTTAGTTCCGGGGGAGGCCCAGTACTTC. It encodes CASSLVPGEAQYF.